The 10 T cell receptor beta chains reported below all come from one sample, sequenced in a study of post-analysis software for immune sequencing data (dated by TCRdb to the mid-2010s). Their recognized antigens are unknown. To prepare the library, PCR was applied. The sequencer listed for this sample is Illumina HiSeq 2500. To reduce PCR and sequencing biases, unique molecular identifiers were incorporated into the TCR beta cDNA libraries. TCRdb reprocessed the public reads (quality trimming at Q25 with fastp, clone calling with MiXCR) and kept in-frame beta chains. Every distinct CDR3 protein forms one entry, paired with its most common genes and DNA. In this sample the table shows a few hundred thousand distinct CDR3 sequences, 30% to 45% of which occur a single time. The ten largest clones add up to roughly an eighth of the sample. General conclusions and limits of the study: Patients showed significantly higher frequencies than controls for a handful of TRBV segments, among them TRBV5-6, TRBV5-1 and TRBV20-1.

Sequencing was carried out using blood. These receptors were taken from a girl aged 10 to 17 with multiple sclerosis.

V gene TRBV6-5 combines with J gene TRBJ2-7; 8 bases fit TRBD1. J gave up 3 bases and V 0 bases, and 7 bases lay outside the gene matches. Germline V lookup: CDR1 MNHEY, CDR2 SVGAGI. This CDR3 is built from 16 residues. CDR3 residues: CASSYSAPGQVYEQYF. For the CDR3, the DNA is TGTGCCAGCAGTTACTCCGCCCCGGGACAGGTCTACGAGCAGTACTTC.

This chain joins TRBV4-3 and TRBJ2-2; D is undetermined. V lost 0 bases and J lost 2, with 4 bases in between. CDR3 length: 14 amino acids. Looked up from germline, CDR1 is LGHNA and CDR2 is YSLEER. CDR3 sequence reads: CASSQDGNTGELFF. The CDR3 bases are TGCGCCAGCAGCCAAGACGGAAACACCGGGGAGCTGTTTTTT.

This clonotype has a count of ten or more. The gene calls are TRBV7-2 and TRBJ2-1; possibly TRBD2 for D (5 bases). The CDR3 sequence is 13 residues long. In germline, CDR1 is SGHTA, CDR2 FQGNSA. V was trimmed by 3 bases and J by 7 bases, leaving 10 bases between them. The CDR3 DNA reads TGTGCCAGCAGCTTGGTGGGCGGGAATGAGCAGTTCTTC. It is translated as CASSLVGGNEQFF.

This chain joins TRBV5-1 and TRBJ2-1; 10 nucleotides align to TRBD1. The germline V gene has CDR1 SGHRS and CDR2 YFSETQ. With V trimmed by 4 bases and J by 6 bases, 10 bases remained unmatched. The CDR3 sequence is 16 residues long. CDR3 amino acids: CASSLTRDRGSNEQFF. The CDR3 bases are TGCGCCAGCAGCCTTACCCGGGACAGGGGATCCAATGAGCAGTTCTTC.

This chain links TRBV20-1 with TRBJ1-1; possible D gene TRBD1, 5 bases. The germline V and J ends were trimmed by 6 bases and 8 bases, with 19 bases remaining between them. Looked up from germline, CDR1 is DFQATT and CDR2 is SNEGSKA (reference sequence). CDR3 length equals 13 residues. The chain's CDR3 is CSALLLDNLEAFF. CDR3 bases: TGCAGTGCCTTATTACTGGACAATTTAGAAGCTTTCTTT.

The chain has TRBV15 and TRBJ1-4; 7 positions match TRBD1. The germline gives CDR1 LNHNV, CDR2 YYDKDF (reference sequence). Losses at the gene ends were 4 bases for V and 1 base for J; bases not matched to a gene: 15. This CDR3 is 19 amino acids long. As DNA, the CDR3 is TGTGCCACCAGCACTACCGTAGGGACAGATATTGTAACTAATGAAAAACTGTTTTTT. Protein sequence: CATSTTVGTDIVTNEKLFF.

The V gene is TRBV4-1, the J gene TRBJ2-5, with 8 bases aligning to TRBD2. Judging by the DNA end, TRBJ2-7 fits better; the J call may be wrong. This CDR3 has 15 amino acids. The germline V gene has CDR1 MGHRA and CDR2 YSYEKL. In DNA form, the CDR3 reads TGCGCCAGCAGCCAAGAATGGACTAGCTTCTACGAGCAGTACTTC. It codes for CASSQEWTSFYEQYF.

The rearrangement joins TRBV20-1 to TRBJ2-3; TRBD1 matches 11 bases. Germline V gives CDR1 DFQATT, CDR2 SNEGSKA (reference sequence). The V segment lost 5 bases and the J segment 0 bases; nucleotides outside the gene matches: 16. The CDR3 has 19 amino acids. CDR3: CSALPQTGTGGSSTDTQYF. CDR3 DNA: TGCAGTGCTCTCCCCCAAACCGGGACAGGGGGTTCTAGCACAGATACGCAGTATTTT.

In this sample, this clonotype turned up many times. V and J are TRBV4-1 and TRBJ2-3, with no clear D. Germline V gene lookup returns CDR1 MGHRA and CDR2 YSYEKL. CDR3 size: 16 residues. V lost 1 base and J 4 bases, leaving 15 bases between the germline ends. CDR3 in amino acids: CASSQVSALPADTQYF. CDR3 nucleotides: TGCGCCAGCAGCCAAGTTTCGGCCTTACCCGCAGATACGCAGTATTTT.

There are a few counts of this clonotype. This chain links TRBV20-1 with TRBJ2-5, with a weak D call TRBD2 (6 bases). Germline values: CDR1 DFQATT, CDR2 SNEGSKA (reference sequence). CDR3 size: 14 residues. V lost 1 base to trimming and J lost 4 bases, with 13 bases between them. CDR3 nucleotides: TGCAGTGCTAGAGCCCGGGACTCCAGAGAGACCCAGTACTTC. Translated, it gives CSARARDSRETQYF.